The following is a T cell receptor (beta chain) sequence with its context. The sample originates from a study of cytomegalovirus exposure and HLA in healthy donors. Losses at the gene ends were 6 bases for V and 0 bases for J; bases not matched to a gene: 3. The length of the CDR3 is 14 residues. Germline CDR1 is SQVTM and CDR2 is ANQGSEA. Use of 60 Vbeta and 13 Jbeta primers characterized the PCR. Using immunoSEQ multiplex PCR, the repertoire was profiled, and TCRdb retains in-frame clones only, with some absent. This sample yields around 100,000 clones, of which roughly 85% are seen a single time; 3% to 5% belongs to the top ten.

The receptor was derived from a man aged 25-45 years in good health and CMV-seronegative. V gene TRBV29-1 combines with J gene TRBJ2-1, with 9 bases aligning to TRBD2. What was sequenced was PBMCs. This CDR3 is CSVISGSSYNEQFF. Here the CDR3 DNA reads TGCAGCGTGATTAGCGGGAGCTCCTACAATGAGCAGTTCTTC.